These 5 T cell receptor beta chains share one sample of origin, sequenced in a study of blood T cell repertoires in COVID-19. The data were produced by immunoSEQ multiplex PCR, yet TCRdb's version contains in-frame clones alone and is incomplete. The sample carries about 100,000 clones, under 90% recorded once. Input material: peripheral blood. These receptors were taken from a human donor in a cohort sampled during active COVID-19.

This clone occurred once. This chain connects TRBV23-1 to TRBJ2-1; possible D gene TRBD2, 6 bases. TRBV23-1 is classed as an ORF, of uncertain function. This CDR3 region has 14 residues. The CDR3 reads CVPGLTNHYNEQFF. The CDR3 DNA reads TGCGTCCCGGGACTCACTAACCACTACAATGAGCAGTTCTTC.

V is TRBV27 and J is TRBJ1-1; weak D call: TRBD1 (5 bases). The CDR3 has 16 residues. Between the trimmed V and J ends, which lost 2 bases and 6 bases, there was a span of 19 bases. Germline CDR1 is MNHEY and CDR2 is SMNVEV (reference sequence). This CDR3 is CASSLISSGGRAEAFF. In nucleotides, the CDR3 is TGTGCCAGCAGTTTAATCTCTTCCGGGGGTCGGGCTGAAGCTTTCTTT.

This clone showed up just once. The rearrangement joins TRBV7-6 to TRBJ2-1, with 8 bases that match TRBD2. V trimming: 6 bases; J trimming: 10 bases; junction bases outside the gene matches: 17. Germline lookup yields CDR1 SGHVS and CDR2 FNYEAQ. The CDR3 extends over 16 amino acids. CDR3 amino acids: CASSFSGGHSYSEQFF. DNA for the CDR3: TGTGCCAGCAGTTTCAGCGGGGGACACTCTTACAGCGAGCAGTTCTTC.

The J gene is TRBJ2-7, the V gene TRBV15; TRBD1 aligns across 7 bases. The CDR3 has 14 amino acids. Germline-derived CDR1 and CDR2 are LNHNV and YYDKDF (reference sequence). V was clipped by 0 bases and J by 3 bases; unmatched bases: 2. CDR3 in amino acids: CATSRDGTVYEQYF. CDR3 coding DNA: TGTGCCACCAGCAGAGATGGGACAGTCTACGAGCAGTACTTC.

This sequence joins TRBV6-2 or TRBV6-3 and TRBJ2-1; a weak D match, TRBD2 (5 bases). The CDR3 runs to 14 residues. Trimming removed 2 bases from V and 16 bases from J, with 21 bases in between. Germline V gene sequence: CDR1 MNHEY, CDR2 SVGEGT. The CDR3 nucleotides are TGTGCCAGCAGTTACGGGTTAGAGGCCCGACGGGATTTCTTC. It is translated as CASSYGLEARRDFF.